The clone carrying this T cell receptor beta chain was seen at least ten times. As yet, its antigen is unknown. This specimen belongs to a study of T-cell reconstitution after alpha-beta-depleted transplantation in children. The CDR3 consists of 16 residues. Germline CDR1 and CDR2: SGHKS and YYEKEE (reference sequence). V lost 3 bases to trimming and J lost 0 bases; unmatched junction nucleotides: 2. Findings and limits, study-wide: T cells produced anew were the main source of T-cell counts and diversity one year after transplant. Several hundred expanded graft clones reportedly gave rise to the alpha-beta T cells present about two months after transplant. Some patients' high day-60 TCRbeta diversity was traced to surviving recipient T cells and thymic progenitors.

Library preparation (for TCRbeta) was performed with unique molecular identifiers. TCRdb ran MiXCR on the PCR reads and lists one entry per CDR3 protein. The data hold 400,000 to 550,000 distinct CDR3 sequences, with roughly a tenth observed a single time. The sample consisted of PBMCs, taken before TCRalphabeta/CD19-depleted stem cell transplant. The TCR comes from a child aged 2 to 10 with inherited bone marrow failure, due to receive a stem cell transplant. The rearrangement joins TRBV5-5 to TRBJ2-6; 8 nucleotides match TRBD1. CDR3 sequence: CASSWGQASGANVLTF. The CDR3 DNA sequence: TGTGCCAGCAGCTGGGGACAGGCCTCTGGGGCCAACGTCCTGACTTTC.